At least ten counts were recorded for the clone carrying this T cell receptor (beta chain). Each CDR3 protein is one row after TCRdb ran MiXCR on the 5' RACE reads. The table shows about 370,000 distinct CDR3 sequences, with over 25% occurring only once. The entry originates in a study of identical twins' blood T cells. The CDR3 has 14 residues. Looked up from germline, CDR1 is SQVTM and CDR2 is ANQGSEA. Trimming left V 0 bases short and J 6 bases short, with 14 bases between. Sequences were obtained from PBMCs. The chain links TRBV29-1 to TRBJ1-2; D call uncertain. This clonotype was sampled from a woman between 18 and 50 years old in good health. The CDR3 coding sequence is TGCAGCGTTGAAGATCGCAAGGACGGAGATGGCTACACCTTC. Its translation: CSVEDRKDGDGYTF.